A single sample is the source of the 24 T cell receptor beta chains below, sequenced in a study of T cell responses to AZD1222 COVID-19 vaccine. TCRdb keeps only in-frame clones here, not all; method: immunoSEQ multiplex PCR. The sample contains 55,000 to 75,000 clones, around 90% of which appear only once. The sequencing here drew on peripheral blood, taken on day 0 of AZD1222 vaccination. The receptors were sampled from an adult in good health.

As DNA, the CDR3 is TGCAGCGTGGGGACAGGGGGGATGGATCAGCCCCAGCATTTT. Protein: CSVGTGGMDQPQHF. The V and J genes are TRBV29-1 and TRBJ1-5; 11 nucleotides agree with TRBD1. V trimming: 6 bases; J trimming: 5 bases; junction bases outside the gene matches: 6. Germline CDR1 reads SQVTM; CDR2 reads ANQGSEA. The CDR3 has 14 amino acids.

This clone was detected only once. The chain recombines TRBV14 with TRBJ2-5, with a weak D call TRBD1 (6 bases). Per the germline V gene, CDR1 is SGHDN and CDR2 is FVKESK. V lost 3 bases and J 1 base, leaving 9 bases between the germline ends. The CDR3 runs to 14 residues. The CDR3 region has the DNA TGTGCCAGCAGCCAGGGGGCCGCCCAAGAGACCCAGTACTTC. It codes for CASSQGAAQETQYF.

Here the CDR3 reads CATSDRTGGGYTF. In DNA form, the CDR3 reads TGTGCCACCAGTGATCGGACAGGGGGAGGCTACACCTTC. V gene TRBV24-1 combines with J gene TRBJ1-2; TRBD1 matches at 10 bases. V dropped 3 bases and J dropped 8; count of bases not matched to a gene: 2. CDR1 is KGHDR, CDR2 SFDVKD, per germline. This CDR3 is 13 amino acids long.

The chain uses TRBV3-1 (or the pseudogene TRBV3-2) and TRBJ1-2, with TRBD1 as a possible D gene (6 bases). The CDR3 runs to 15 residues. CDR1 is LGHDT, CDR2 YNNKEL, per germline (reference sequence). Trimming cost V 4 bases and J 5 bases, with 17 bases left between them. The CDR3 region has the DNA TGTGCCAGCAGCCTAGGACAGCTTGATGATTATGGCTACACCTTC. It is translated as CASSLGQLDDYGYTF.

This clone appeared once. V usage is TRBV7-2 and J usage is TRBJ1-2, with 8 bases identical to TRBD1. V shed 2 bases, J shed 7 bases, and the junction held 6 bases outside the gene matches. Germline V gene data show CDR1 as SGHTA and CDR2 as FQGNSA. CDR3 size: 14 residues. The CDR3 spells CASSLFDRGSGYTF. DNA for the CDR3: TGTGCCAGCAGCTTATTCGACAGGGGAAGTGGCTACACCTTC. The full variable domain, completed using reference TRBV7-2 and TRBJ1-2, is GAGVSQSPSNKVTEKGKDVELRCDPISGHTALYWYRQSLGQGLEFLIYFQGNSAPDKSGLPSDRFSAERTGGSVSTLTIQRTQQEDSAVYLCASSLFDRGSGYTFGSGTRLTVV.

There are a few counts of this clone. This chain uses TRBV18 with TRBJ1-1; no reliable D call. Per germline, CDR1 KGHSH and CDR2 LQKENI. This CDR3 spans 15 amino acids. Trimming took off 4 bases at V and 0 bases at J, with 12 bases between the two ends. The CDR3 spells CASSRTDIMNTEAFF. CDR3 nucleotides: TGTGCCAGCTCACGAACTGACATAATGAACACTGAAGCTTTCTTT.

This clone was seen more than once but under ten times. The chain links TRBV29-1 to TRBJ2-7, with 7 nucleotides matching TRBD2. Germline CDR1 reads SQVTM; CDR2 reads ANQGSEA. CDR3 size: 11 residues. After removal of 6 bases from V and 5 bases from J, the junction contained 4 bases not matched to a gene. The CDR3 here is CSVSGTDEQYF. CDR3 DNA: TGCAGCGTGAGCGGGACTGACGAGCAGTACTTC.

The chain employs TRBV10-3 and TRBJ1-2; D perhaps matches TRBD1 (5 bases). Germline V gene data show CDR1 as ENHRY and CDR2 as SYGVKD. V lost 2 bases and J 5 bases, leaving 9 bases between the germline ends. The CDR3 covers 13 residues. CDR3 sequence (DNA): TGTGCCATCAGTGAGGGGGACCGGTATGGCTACACCTTC. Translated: CAISEGDRYGYTF.

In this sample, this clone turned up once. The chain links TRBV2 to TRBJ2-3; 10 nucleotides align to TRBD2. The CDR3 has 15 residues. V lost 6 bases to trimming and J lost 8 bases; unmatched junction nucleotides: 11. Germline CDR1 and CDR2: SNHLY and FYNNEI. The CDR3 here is CASRVRAGGPSTQYF. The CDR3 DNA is TGTGCCAGCAGAGTTCGAGCGGGGGGGCCGAGTACGCAGTATTTT.

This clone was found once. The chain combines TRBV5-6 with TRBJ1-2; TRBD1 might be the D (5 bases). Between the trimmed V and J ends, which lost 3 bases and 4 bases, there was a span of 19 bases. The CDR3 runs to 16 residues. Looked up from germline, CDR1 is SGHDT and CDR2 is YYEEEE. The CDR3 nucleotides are TGTGCCAGCAGCTCGTGGGGCGAGCTGCCTATCTATGGCTACACCTTC. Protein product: CASSSWGELPIYGYTF.

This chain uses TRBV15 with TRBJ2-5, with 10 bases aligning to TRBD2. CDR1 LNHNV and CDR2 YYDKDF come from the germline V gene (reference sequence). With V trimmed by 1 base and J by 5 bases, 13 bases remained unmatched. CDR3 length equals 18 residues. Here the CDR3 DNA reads TGTGCCACCAGCAGAGCTATGACTAGCGGGTCAGCTAGGGAGACCCAGTACTTC. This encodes CATSRAMTSGSARETQYF.

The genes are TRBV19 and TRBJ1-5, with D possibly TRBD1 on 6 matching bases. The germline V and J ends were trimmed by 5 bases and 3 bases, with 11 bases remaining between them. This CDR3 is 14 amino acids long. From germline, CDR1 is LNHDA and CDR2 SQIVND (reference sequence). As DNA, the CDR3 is TGTGCCAGTAGTCCGACAGGCTCCAATCAGCCCCAGCATTTT. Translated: CASSPTGSNQPQHF.

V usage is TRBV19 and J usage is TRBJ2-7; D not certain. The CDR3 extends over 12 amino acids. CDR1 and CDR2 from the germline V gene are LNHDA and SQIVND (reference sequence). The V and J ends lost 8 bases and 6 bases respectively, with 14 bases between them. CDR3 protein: CASSSFEAEQYF. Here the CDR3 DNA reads TGTGCCAGTTCCAGTTTTGAAGCCGAGCAGTACTTC.

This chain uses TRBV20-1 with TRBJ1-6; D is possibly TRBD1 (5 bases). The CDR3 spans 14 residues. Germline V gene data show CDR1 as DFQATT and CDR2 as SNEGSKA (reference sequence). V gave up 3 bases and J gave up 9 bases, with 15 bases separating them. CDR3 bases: TGCAGTGCTAGTAAAGGGTTAGGGGTTTCACCCCTCCACTTT. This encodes CSASKGLGVSPLHF.

DNA of the CDR3: TGTGCCAGCAGTTTGGATGGGGGCGGCGAGCAGTACTTC. Translated, it gives CASSLDGGGEQYF. V usage is TRBV6-5 and J usage is TRBJ2-7, with D maybe TRBD1 (6 bases). Germline lookup yields CDR1 MNHEY and CDR2 SVGAGI. This CDR3 is built from 13 residues. V lost 4 bases, J lost 6 bases, and 13 bases lay in between.

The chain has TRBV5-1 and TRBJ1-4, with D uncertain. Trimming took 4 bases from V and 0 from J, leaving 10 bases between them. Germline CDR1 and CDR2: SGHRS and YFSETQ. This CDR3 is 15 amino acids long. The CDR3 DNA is TGCGCCAGCAGCCCCCTTGGCACAACTAATGAAAAACTGTTTTTT. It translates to CASSPLGTTNEKLFF.

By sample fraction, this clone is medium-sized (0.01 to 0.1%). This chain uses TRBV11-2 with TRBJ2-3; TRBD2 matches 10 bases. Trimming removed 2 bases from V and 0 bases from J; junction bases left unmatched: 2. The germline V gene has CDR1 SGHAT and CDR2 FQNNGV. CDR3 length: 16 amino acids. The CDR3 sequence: CASSLPAGGSTDTQYF. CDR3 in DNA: TGTGCCAGCAGCTTACCAGCGGGGGGGAGCACAGATACGCAGTATTTT.

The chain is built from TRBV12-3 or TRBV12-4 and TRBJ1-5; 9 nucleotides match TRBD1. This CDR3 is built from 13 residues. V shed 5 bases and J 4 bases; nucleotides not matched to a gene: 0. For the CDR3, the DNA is TGTGCCAGCAGTGGACAGGGGAATCAGCCCCAGCATTTT. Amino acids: CASSGQGNQPQHF.

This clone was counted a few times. The CDR3 bases are TGCAGTGCTATAACTAATGAAAAACTGTTTTTT. It specifies CSAITNEKLFF. The V gene is TRBV20-1, the J gene TRBJ1-4; the D is unclear. Germline V gene data show CDR1 as DFQATT and CDR2 as SNEGSKA (reference sequence). This CDR3 has 11 residues. Trimming took off 4 bases at V and 1 base at J, with 1 base between the two ends.

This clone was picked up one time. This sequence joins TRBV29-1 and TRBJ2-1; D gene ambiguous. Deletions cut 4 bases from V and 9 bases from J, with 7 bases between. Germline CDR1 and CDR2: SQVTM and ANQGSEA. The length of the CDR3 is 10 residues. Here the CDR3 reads CSVAWGEQFF. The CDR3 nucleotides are TGCAGCGTTGCTTGGGGTGAGCAGTTCTTC.

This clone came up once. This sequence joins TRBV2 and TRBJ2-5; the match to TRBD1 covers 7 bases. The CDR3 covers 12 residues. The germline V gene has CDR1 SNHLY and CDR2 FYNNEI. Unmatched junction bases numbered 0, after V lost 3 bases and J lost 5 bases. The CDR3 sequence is CASSDRGETQYF. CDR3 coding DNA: TGTGCCAGCAGTGACAGGGGGGAGACCCAGTACTTC.

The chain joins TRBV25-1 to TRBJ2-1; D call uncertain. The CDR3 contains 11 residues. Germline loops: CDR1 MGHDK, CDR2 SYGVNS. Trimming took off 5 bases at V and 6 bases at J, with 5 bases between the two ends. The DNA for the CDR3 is TGTGCCAGCAGTCGCCTCAATGAGCAGTTCTTC. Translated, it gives CASSRLNEQFF. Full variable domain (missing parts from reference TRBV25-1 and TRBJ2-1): EADIYQTPRYLVIGTGKKITLECSQTMGHDKMYWYQQDPGMELHLIHYSYGVNSTEKGDLSSESTVSRIRTEHFPLTLESARPSHTSQYLCASSRLNEQFFGPGTRLTVL.

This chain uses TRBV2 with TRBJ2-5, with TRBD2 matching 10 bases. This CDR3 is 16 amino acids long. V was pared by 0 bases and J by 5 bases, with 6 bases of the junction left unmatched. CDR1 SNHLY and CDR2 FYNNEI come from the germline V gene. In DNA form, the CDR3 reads TGTGCCAGCAGTGAAGCCTTCCTGACTAGCGGGGAGACCCAGTACTTC. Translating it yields CASSEAFLTSGETQYF.

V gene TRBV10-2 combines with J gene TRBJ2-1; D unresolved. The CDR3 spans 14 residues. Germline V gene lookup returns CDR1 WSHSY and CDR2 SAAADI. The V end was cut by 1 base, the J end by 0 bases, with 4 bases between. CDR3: CASSEFSSYNEQFF. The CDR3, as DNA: TGCGCCAGCAGTGAGTTCTCCTCCTACAATGAGCAGTTCTTC.